This T cell receptor beta chain derives from a study of cytomegalovirus exposure and HLA in healthy donors. The CDR3 runs 17 residues. V was cut by 7 bases and J by 1 base, with 20 bases left in between. CDR1 is MDHEN, CDR2 SYDVKM, per germline. This clone came up once. Antigen unknown. Researchers ran the PCR with 60 Vbeta and 13 Jbeta primers. TCRdb's table, derived via immunoSEQ multiplex PCR, lists solely in-frame clones and lacks some. The sample records under 200,000 clones, 85% being singletons. Points from the study as a whole: For TCR beta chains, V- and J-gene trimming was later linked to a missense DCLRE1C variant.

Sequenced material: PBMCs. The V and J genes are TRBV28 and TRBJ2-1, with a tentative D call TRBD1 (6 bases). The source is a woman aged 45-65 years in good health and CMV-seronegative. The CDR3 region is CASTVPSGVWSYNEQFF. The CDR3 DNA reads TGTGCCAGCACCGTCCCCTCAGGGGTGTGGTCCTACAATGAGCAGTTCTTC.